These T cell receptor beta chains were read from a single sample in a study of technical replicates of blood from a handful of donors. TCRdb keeps only in-frame clones here, not all; method: immunoSEQ multiplex PCR. The sample has tens of thousands of clones; roughly 98% are singletons. The sequencing input was T cells isolated from PBMCs. These receptors all come from a human donor in good health. Both conserved end residues are part of each CDR3. D genes are given only for firm matches. The listing skips clone size in some rows; elsewhere it reads once, few, many or a size class.

v_gene,d_gene,abundance,j_gene,CDR3aa,CDR3nt
TRBV6-5,-,-,TRBJ2-1,CASSYVQRNNEQFF,TGTGCCAGCAGTTACGTTCAGCGGAACAATGAGCAGTTCTTC
TRBV6-6,TRBD1,-,TRBJ2-7,CASRQGQDSYEQYF,TGTGCCAGCAGACAGGGACAGGATTCCTACGAGCAGTACTTC
TRBV27,TRBD1,-,TRBJ2-7,CASSKDRQRSYEQYF,TGTGCCAGCAGTAAGGACAGGCAGCGAAGTTACGAGCAGTACTTC
TRBV6-1,-,-,TRBJ1-1,CASWRGNTNTEAFF,TGTGCCAGCTGGAGAGGAAACACGAACACTGAAGCTTTCTTT
TRBV28,TRBD2,-,TRBJ2-7,CASSFLREGLAGSSYEQYF,TGTGCCAGCAGTTTCCTCAGGGAGGGACTAGCGGGGAGCTCCTACGAGCAGTACTTC
TRBV6-1,TRBD2,-,TRBJ2-2,CASNPTSGNGELFF,TGTGCCAGCAACCCGACTAGCGGTAACGGGGAGCTGTTTTTT
TRBV5-1,TRBD1,-,TRBJ1-4,CASSLGGQTSIEKLFF,TGCGCCAGCAGCTTGGGGGGACAGACGAGCATTGAAAAACTGTTTTTT
TRBV7-8,TRBD2,-,TRBJ2-1,CASRSAGGNEQFF,TGTGCCAGCAGATCAGCGGGGGGCAATGAGCAGTTCTTC
TRBV7-3,-,-,TRBJ2-1,CASSFPGNNEQFF,TGTGCCAGCAGCTTTCCCGGTAACAATGAGCAGTTCTTC
TRBV6-1,TRBD1,-,TRBJ1-1,CASRGTVGNTEAFF,TGTGCCAGCAGAGGGACAGTTGGGAACACTGAAGCTTTCTTT
TRBV7-8,-,-,TRBJ2-7,CASSLDAYYEQYF,TGTGCCAGCAGCTTAGACGCCTACTACGAGCAGTACTTC
TRBV15,-,-,TRBJ2-1,CATSRELANEQFF,TGTGCCACCAGCAGAGAGTTGGCAAATGAGCAGTTCTTC
TRBV10-2,TRBD2,-,TRBJ2-1,CASRRAGVSNEQFF,TGCGCCAGCAGACGAGCGGGAGTATCCAATGAGCAGTTCTTC
TRBV18,-,-,TRBJ1-3,CASSPNGAGTHSGNTIYF,TGTGCCAGCTCACCAAATGGGGCAGGGACTCACTCTGGAAACACCATATATTTT
TRBV7-9,-,-,TRBJ2-2,CASSFLAANTGELFF,TGTGCCAGCAGCTTCCTAGCTGCGAACACCGGGGAGCTGTTTTTT
TRBV2,-,-,TRBJ2-1,CASSAARTYNEQFF,TGTGCCAGCAGTGCAGCTAGAACCTACAATGAGCAGTTCTTC
TRBV7-6,TRBD2,-,TRBJ2-7,CASSLGRVAEQYF,TGTGCCAGCAGCCTGGGGAGGGTAGCCGAGCAGTACTTC
TRBV19,TRBD1,-,TRBJ2-7,CARRQGFEDEQYF,TGTGCCAGGAGACAGGGGTTCGAGGACGAGCAGTACTTC
TRBV14,TRBD1,-,TRBJ2-3,CASSQYLNRGETDTQYF,TGTGCCAGCAGCCAATACCTCAACAGGGGTGAAACAGATACGCAGTATTTT
TRBV6-5,-,-,TRBJ1-1,CASSYGGTGSEAFF,TGTGCCAGCAGTTACGGGGGGACTGGCTCTGAAGCTTTCTTT
TRBV29-1,-,-,TRBJ2-7,CSVEDPPSGEQYF,TGCAGCGTTGAAGACCCCCCTTCGGGGGAGCAGTACTTC
TRBV4-1,-,-,TRBJ1-4,CASSGTQRTNEKLFF,TGCGCCAGCAGCGGCACGCAGAGGACTAATGAAAAACTGTTTTTT
TRBV4-1,TRBD2,-,TRBJ2-1,CASSPGGGRTYNEQFF,TGCGCCAGCAGCCCAGGCGGCGGGAGGACCTACAATGAGCAGTTCTTC
TRBV4-1,TRBD2,once,TRBJ2-5,CASSQEGGGGQYF,TGCGCCAGCAGCCAAGAGGGCGGGGGAGGTCAGTACTTC
TRBV18,TRBD1,once,TRBJ1-5,CASSPGQGAINQPQHF,TGTGCCAGCTCACCAGGGCAGGGGGCGATCAATCAGCCCCAGCATTTT
TRBV29-1,-,-,TRBJ2-6,CSVAFSGANVLTF,TGCAGCGTTGCGTTCTCTGGGGCCAACGTCCTGACTTTC
TRBV2,-,-,TRBJ1-1,CASSPGVNTEAFF,TGTGCCAGCAGCCCAGGGGTGAACACTGAAGCTTTCTTT
TRBV5-1,-,-,TRBJ2-7,CASSRGDLGSYEQYF,TGCGCCAGCAGCCGGGGTGACCTGGGCTCCTACGAGCAGTACTTC
TRBV7-9,-,few,TRBJ1-3,CASSSATGLRGNTIYF,TGTGCCAGCAGCTCCGCGACAGGTTTAAGGGGAAACACCATATATTTT
TRBV27,-,-,TRBJ1-2,CASSLLAPPVHGYTF,TGTGCCAGCAGTTTACTCGCTCCGCCAGTTCATGGCTACACCTTC
TRBV11-2,-,-,TRBJ1-2,CASSLDLIGDYGYTF,TGTGCCAGCAGCTTAGATTTAATAGGGGACTATGGCTACACCTTC
TRBV5-4,TRBD2,-,TRBJ2-5,CASSPTSGGQETQYF,TGTGCCAGCAGCCCAACTAGCGGGGGTCAAGAGACCCAGTACTTC
TRBV9,TRBD1,-,TRBJ2-1,CASSALRVRTGTAREQFF,TGTGCCAGCAGCGCCCTCCGGGTGAGGACAGGGACTGCTCGCGAGCAGTTCTTC
TRBV18,-,-,TRBJ1-1,CASSPPGVAWNTEAFF,TGTGCCAGCTCACCACCCGGGGTCGCCTGGAACACTGAAGCTTTCTTT
TRBV10-3,-,-,TRBJ1-2,CAISEGAVMTSLGGYTF,TGTGCCATCAGTGAGGGGGCAGTCATGACTAGCTTGGGTGGCTACACCTTC
TRBV7-8,-,-,TRBJ2-2,CASSLAWAVTGELFF,TGTGCCAGCAGCTTAGCCTGGGCAGTCACCGGGGAGCTGTTTTTT
TRBV10-2,-,-,TRBJ1-2,CASSEYVREIDGYTF,TGCGCCAGCAGTGAATATGTTAGGGAGATAGATGGCTACACCTTC
TRBV6-5,-,-,TRBJ2-1,CASSYPGYEQFF,TGTGCCAGCAGTTACCCGGGGTATGAGCAGTTCTTC
TRBV7-3,-,-,TRBJ1-5,CASSGRTRRQVGNQPQHF,TGTGCCAGCAGCGGAAGAACCCGGCGACAGGTAGGCAATCAGCCCCAGCATTTT
TRBV2,TRBD2,-,TRBJ2-3,CASSLAGESTDTQYF,TGTGCCAGCAGTTTAGCGGGGGAAAGCACAGATACGCAGTATTTT
TRBV10-2,-,-,TRBJ2-5,CASSGGAADQYF,TGCGCCAGCAGTGGGGGAGCCGCAGACCAGTACTTC
TRBV5-6,TRBD1,-,TRBJ2-1,CASSDDLRDRVMANEQFF,TGTGCCAGCAGCGATGATCTAAGGGACAGGGTGATGGCCAATGAGCAGTTCTTC
TRBV6-5,TRBD1,once,TRBJ1-5,CASSYSGQGSQPQHF,TGTGCCAGCAGTTACTCGGGACAGGGAAGTCAGCCCCAGCATTTT
TRBV11-2,-,-,TRBJ2-7,CASSPLGEPYEQYF,TGTGCCAGCAGCCCGTTAGGGGAACCCTACGAGCAGTACTTC
TRBV30,-,-,TRBJ2-7,CAWTGGAEQYF,TGTGCCTGGACCGGAGGTGCAGAGCAGTACTTC
TRBV7-9,-,-,TRBJ1-4,CASSLKGGDEKLFF,TGTGCCAGCAGCTTAAAGGGAGGGGATGAAAAACTGTTTTTT
TRBV10-2,TRBD1,-,TRBJ2-5,CASRDRAWETQYF,TGCGCCAGCAGGGACAGGGCCTGGGAGACCCAGTACTTC
TRBV5-4,-,-,TRBJ2-7,CASSLGLSLRGTAYEQYF,TGTGCCAGCAGCTTGGGACTTAGTCTCCGGGGTACGGCCTACGAGCAGTACTTC
TRBV27,-,-,TRBJ1-1,CASSLEGLNTEAFF,TGTGCCAGCAGTTTAGAGGGTCTGAACACTGAAGCTTTCTTT
TRBV7-9,TRBD1,-,TRBJ1-2,CASSLAPSGGQGLGYTF,TGTGCCAGCAGCTTGGCCCCGAGTGGCGGACAGGGACTAGGCTACACCTTC
TRBV28,-,-,TRBJ1-1,CASSPHGVRTEAFF,TGTGCCAGCAGTCCCCACGGGGTTCGGACTGAAGCTTTCTTT
TRBV28,TRBD2,-,TRBJ2-2,CASSLELAGEYTNTGELFF,TGTGCCAGCAGTTTAGAACTAGCGGGAGAGTACACGAACACCGGGGAGCTGTTTTTT